What follows is one TCR beta chain and its context. What it recognizes is unknown. The sample comes from a study of cytomegalovirus exposure and HLA in healthy donors. The table came from immunoSEQ multiplex PCR; TCRdb's copy has only in-frame clones and leaves some out. This table holds hundreds of thousands of clones, approximately 83% found once. Study-wide findings and caveats: Many donors carried some public TCRs, although rarity characterized most TCR sequences. It was found in a later analysis that first-cohort TCR clusters tended to co-occur in the 120 validation repertoires. The study recorded about 160 TCR beta chains that were cytomegalovirus-associated.

CDR1 is MNHEY and CDR2 is SVGAGI in the germline V gene. The CDR3 length is 15 residues. J lost 3 bases, V lost 2 bases, and 3 bases had no gene match. The donors were part of the approximately 130-subject validation cohort, which stood apart from the approximately 700-subject first cohort. The specimen sequenced was PBMCs. The TCR comes from a woman in her thirties in good health and CMV-seropositive. This chain uses TRBV6-5 with TRBJ2-3; TRBD2 matches 9 bases. CDR3 protein: CASSYGTSITDTQYF. The CDR3 nucleotides read TGTGCCAGCAGTTACGGGACTAGCATTACAGATACGCAGTATTTT.